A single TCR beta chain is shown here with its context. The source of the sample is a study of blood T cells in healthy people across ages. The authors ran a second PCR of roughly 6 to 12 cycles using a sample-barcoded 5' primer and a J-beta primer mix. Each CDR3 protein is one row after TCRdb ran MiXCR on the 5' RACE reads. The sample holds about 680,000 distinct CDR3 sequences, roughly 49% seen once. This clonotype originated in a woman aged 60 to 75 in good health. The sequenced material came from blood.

The CDR3 nucleotides are TGTGCCATCAGTGAGAGGACAGGGCCTGGCGGCTACACCTTC. Amino acid sequence: CAISERTGPGGYTF. The rearrangement joins TRBV10-3 to TRBJ1-2; TRBD1 matches at 8 bases. CDR3 length equals 14 residues. Germline CDR1 and CDR2: ENHRY and SYGVKD. The ends lost 2 bases at V and 8 bases at J; junction bases unmatched: 7.